The table lists the clone carrying this T cell receptor (beta chain) with a few counts. These data come from a study of early T cells in non-severe SARS-CoV-2 infection. TCRdb reprocessed the 5' RACE reads via MiXCR and lists one record per CDR3 protein. The sample includes tens of thousands of distinct CDR3 sequences, over 10% of them seen just once. Looked up from germline, CDR1 is SGHVS and CDR2 is FQNEAQ. V shed 1 base, J shed 7 bases, and the junction held 8 bases outside the gene matches. CDR3 length: 17 amino acids. Specimen: whole blood, collected at baseline. V and J are TRBV7-8 and TRBJ1-4; 11 nucleotides agree with TRBD1. The sequence was collected from an adult who was a healthcare worker with PCR-confirmed SARS-CoV-2 infection or an uninfected control (not recorded which). CDR3: CASSLERDRGAIEKLFF. CDR3 coding DNA: TGTGCCAGCAGCTTAGAGCGGGACAGGGGGGCCATTGAAAAACTGTTTTTT.